This passage covers 22 T cell receptor beta chains from one sample sequenced in a study of CD8 T cells in Susac syndrome. Random hexamers served to reverse transcribe about 0.5 to 1 ug RNA. TCRdb redid the calling of the immunoSEQ multiplex PCR reads with MiXCR, one entry per CDR3 protein. The table lists approximately 150,000 distinct CDR3 sequences, around 94% of them singletons. The specimen sequenced was CD4+ T cells from PBMCs. These receptors all stem from a human donor with multiple sclerosis.

The chain uses TRBV12-3 or TRBV12-4 and TRBJ1-2; perhaps TRBD1 as D (6 bases). This CDR3 region has 13 residues. V was trimmed by 7 bases and J by 3 bases, leaving 12 bases between them. Written as DNA, the CDR3 is TGTGCCAGCACCGTACAGGGTCACTATGGCTACACCTTC. Translating it yields CASTVQGHYGYTF.

The J gene is TRBJ2-5, the V gene TRBV12-5; unclear D gene. The CDR3 sequence is 11 residues long. Trimming took 5 bases from V and 2 from J, leaving 3 bases between them. From germline, CDR1 is LGHNT and CDR2 FRNRAP. CDR3 amino acids: CASGEQETQYF. CDR3 DNA: TGTGCTAGTGGTGAACAAGAGACCCAGTACTTC.

V is TRBV20-1 and J is TRBJ2-3, with D possibly TRBD1 on 5 matching bases. In germline, CDR1 is DFQATT, CDR2 SNEGSKA (reference sequence). V was pared by 1 base and J by 4 bases, with 18 bases between. The CDR3 runs to 16 residues. CDR3 nucleotides: TGCAGTGCTAGAGTGGGCTACAGGATCCGGGCAGATACGCAGTATTTT. Its protein is CSARVGYRIRADTQYF.

V gene TRBV12-3 or TRBV12-4 combines with J gene TRBJ1-1; 8 bases fit TRBD1. With 6 bases clipped from V and 6 bases from J, the junction kept 6 bases outside the gene matches. This CDR3 is 13 amino acids long. The CDR3 sequence is CASRFQGAAEAFF. CDR3 sequence (DNA): TGTGCCAGCAGATTTCAGGGGGCCGCTGAAGCTTTCTTT.

The CDR3 DNA is TGTGCCAGCAGCGCCGGGGCGCTCAATGAGCAGTTCTTC. Translating gives CASSAGALNEQFF. The V gene is TRBV7-2, the J gene TRBJ2-1; the D call may be TRBD1 or TRBD2 (5 bases each). Looked up from germline, CDR1 is SGHTA and CDR2 is FQGNSA. The CDR3 is 13 amino acids. The germline V and J ends were trimmed by 5 bases and 6 bases, with 11 bases remaining between them.

This clonotype was observed a single time. The gene calls are TRBV7-2 and TRBJ2-2; D unclear. The germline gives CDR1 SGHTA, CDR2 FQGNSA. The germline V and J ends were trimmed by 4 bases and 4 bases, with 4 bases remaining between them. The CDR3 has 12 amino acids. This CDR3 is CASSSFTGELFF. The DNA of the CDR3 is TGTGCCAGCAGCTCTTTCACCGGGGAGCTGTTTTTT.

The rearrangement joins TRBV29-1 to TRBJ1-1, with 8 bases lining up with TRBD1. The CDR3 is made up of 13 amino acids. V shed 6 bases, J shed 7 bases, and the junction held 10 bases outside the gene matches. From germline, CDR1 is SQVTM and CDR2 ANQGSEA. The CDR3 loop reads CSVQGQANLEAFF. Here the CDR3 DNA reads TGCAGCGTACAGGGACAGGCGAATCTTGAAGCTTTCTTT.

J is TRBJ1-4 and V is TRBV29-1; possibly TRBD1 for D (6 bases). Looked up from germline, CDR1 is SQVTM and CDR2 is ANQGSEA. The CDR3 runs to 13 residues. V lost 7 bases to trimming and J lost 3 bases, with 12 bases between them. The CDR3 bases are TGCAGCGCCGAAGGGGGATCTAATGAAAAACTGTTTTTT. As protein: CSAEGGSNEKLFF.

The chain combines TRBV29-1 with TRBJ1-1; 9 nucleotides agree with TRBD1. V shed 7 bases and J 3 bases; nucleotides not matched to a gene: 12. CDR1 SQVTM and CDR2 ANQGSEA come from the germline V gene. The CDR3 sequence is 15 residues long. The CDR3 protein is CSALGTGFGDTEAFF. CDR3 nucleotides: TGCAGCGCCCTTGGGACAGGGTTCGGTGACACTGAAGCTTTCTTT.

This clonotype appeared a single time. This rearrangement joins TRBV20-1 to TRBJ2-7, with D unclear. V shed 0 bases and J shed 3 bases, with 12 bases lying between them. The CDR3 contains 14 residues. Germline assignment: CDR1 DFQATT and CDR2 SNEGSKA (reference sequence). CDR3 nucleotides: TGCAGTGCTAGAGATCTGGAAGTCCTCTACGAGCAGTACTTC. This encodes CSARDLEVLYEQYF.

The chain uses TRBV5-1 and TRBJ1-2; D unclear. The V end lost 0 bases, the J end lost 7 bases, and 19 bases lay between the germline ends. Germline V gives CDR1 SGHRS, CDR2 YFSETQ. The CDR3 sequence is 16 residues long. The DNA of the CDR3 is TGCGCCAGCAGCTTGGAGGCGGGCCTTCTAGGATCTGGCTACACCTTC. This sequence encodes CASSLEAGLLGSGYTF.

The chain has TRBV29-1 and TRBJ1-4, with D possibly being TRBD1 (6 bases). CDR1 is SQVTM and CDR2 is ANQGSEA in the germline V gene. V shed 4 bases and J shed 8 bases, with 11 bases lying between them. This CDR3 contains 12 residues. The CDR3 region is CSVGLTGEKLFF. For the CDR3, the DNA is TGCAGCGTTGGCCTTACAGGGGAAAAACTGTTTTTT. Full variable domain (outside the CDR3, taken from reference TRBV29-1 and TRBJ1-4): SAVISQKPSRDICQRGTSLTIQCQVDSQVTMMFWYRQQPGQSLTLIATANQGSEATYESGFVIDKFPISRPNLTFSTLTVSNMSPEDSSIYLCSVGLTGEKLFFGSGTQLSVL.

The chain recombines TRBV19 with TRBJ1-2; D is ambiguous. Germline assignment: CDR1 LNHDA and CDR2 SQIVND (reference sequence). Trimming removed 8 bases at V and 1 base at J, with 14 bases between. This CDR3 spans 14 amino acids. Here the CDR3 reads CASQTHQSNYGYTF. The DNA for the CDR3 is TGTGCCAGTCAAACCCACCAAAGTAACTATGGCTACACCTTC.

The chain combines TRBV3-1 with TRBJ2-5; D is ambiguous. The ends were cut back, 0 bases at V and 5 bases at J, with 13 bases in the middle. There are 15 residues in the CDR3. CDR1 and CDR2 from the germline V gene are LGHDT and YNNKEL (reference sequence). The CDR3 loop is CASSQDRIYEETQYF. The CDR3 coding sequence is TGTGCCAGCAGCCAAGACCGTATCTATGAGGAGACCCAGTACTTC.

CDR3 amino acids: CASSLSGQRRLETQYF. In DNA form, the CDR3 reads TGTGCCAGCAGTTTATCGGGACAGAGAAGGTTGGAGACCCAGTACTTC. J is TRBJ2-5 and V is TRBV27; 7 bases map to TRBD1. Germline CDR1 MNHEY, CDR2 SMNVEV (reference sequence). Losses at the gene ends were 0 bases for V and 5 bases for J; bases not matched to a gene: 9. The CDR3 length is 16 residues.

This clonotype was seen once. The chain uses TRBV27 and TRBJ2-7, with 8 bases aligning to TRBD1. Trimming removed 4 bases from V and 5 bases from J; junction bases left unmatched: 7. Germline lookup yields CDR1 MNHEY and CDR2 SMNVEV (reference sequence). The CDR3 is made up of 14 amino acids. The CDR3 region is CASSWGQVPHEQYF. In nucleotides, the CDR3 is TGTGCCAGCAGTTGGGGACAGGTGCCACACGAGCAGTACTTC.

This sequence joins TRBV6-5 and TRBJ1-2; D unresolved. The CDR3 consists of 15 residues. Trimming took 5 bases from V and 8 from J, leaving 21 bases between them. Germline CDR1 is MNHEY and CDR2 is SVGAGI. The CDR3 sequence: CASSPFSSYQQGYTF. The CDR3 DNA is TGTGCCAGCAGTCCTTTCTCGTCTTATCAGCAGGGCTACACCTTC.

The chain joins TRBV27 to TRBJ1-6; tentatively, D is TRBD1 (5 bases). This CDR3 contains 15 residues. The V gene lost 3 bases and the J gene lost 7 bases, with 13 bases spanning the gap. The germline CDR1 and CDR2 sequences are MNHEY and SMNVEV (reference sequence). For the CDR3, the DNA is TGTGCCAGCAGTTTCGGCGGCACAGGAAATTCACCCCTCCACTTT. Residues: CASSFGGTGNSPLHF.

This clonotype was detected only once. In DNA, the CDR3 is TGCAGTGCTAGACAGGAAGCGAACACCGGGGAGCTGTTTTTT. Translated: CSARQEANTGELFF. J is TRBJ2-2 and V is TRBV20-1; D gene unclear. V dropped 2 bases and J dropped 0 bases, with 7 bases sitting between them. Germline V gene data show CDR1 as DFQATT and CDR2 as SNEGSKA (reference sequence). This CDR3 spans 14 amino acids.

The chain is built from TRBV7-9 and TRBJ2-3; a possible D gene is TRBD1 (5 bases). Trimming left V 7 bases short and J 0 bases short, with 17 bases between. This CDR3 is 16 amino acids long. Germline V gives CDR1 SEHNR, CDR2 FQNEAQ (reference sequence). CDR3 sequence: CASIRAAAISTDTQYF. For the CDR3, the DNA is TGTGCCAGCATCAGGGCGGCAGCCATAAGCACAGATACGCAGTATTTT.

The chain has TRBV10-3 and TRBJ2-2; the D gene is possibly TRBD1 (6 bases). Germline values: CDR1 ENHRY, CDR2 SYGVKD. Trimming pared 3 bases from V and 6 bases from J, leaving 11 bases between. CDR3 length: 14 amino acids. The CDR3 DNA sequence: TGTGCCATCAGTGACGCTCAGGGGCCCGGGGAGCTGTTTTTT. Translated: CAISDAQGPGELFF.

The chain links TRBV2 to TRBJ2-2; D uncertain. The V end lost 3 bases, the J end lost 6 bases, and 11 bases lay between the germline ends. The CDR3 consists of 14 residues. The V gene's germline CDR1 is SNHLY and CDR2 FYNNEI. The CDR3 nucleotides are TGTGCCAGCAGTGATGGGTTAATGGCCGGGGAGCTGTTTTTT. Translating it yields CASSDGLMAGELFF.